The clone carrying this T cell receptor (beta chain) has only one observation. As yet, its antigen is unknown. Terminally differentiated effector memory CD45RA+ cells were left out of the naive CD8 fraction, which was CD45RO-negative and positively selected for CCR7. This sample was included in a study of shared clonotypes between healthy human individuals. At the level of the study: With ages of 18 to 49, the donors were a couple of women and a few men. Study-level findings and limits: Only a few donors were included, so the genetic and exposure-history diversity represented was limited.

Profiled with immunoSEQ multiplex PCR; TCRdb holds only in-frame clones, not every one. The data show about 680,000 clones, with about 90% seen just once and approximately 22% held by the top ten. The origin of this receptor is a man aged 30 to 39 in good health. The material sequenced was naive CD8+ T cells sorted from blood.

The CDR3 spells CASSYRAAYEQYF. The CDR3 DNA sequence: TGTGCCAGCAGTTACCGCGCCGCCTACGAGCAGTACTTC. The chain carries TRBV27 and TRBJ2-7; D not resolved. CDR1 and CDR2 (germline): MNHEY, SMNVEV (reference sequence). V lost 4 bases and J 2 bases, leaving 9 bases between the germline ends. The CDR3 has 13 residues.